This T cell receptor (beta chain) emerged from a study of human T cells and chemical hapten exposure. Study background: Small volume differences among pooled libraries mainly caused per-sample TCR yield variation.

General study points: With DPC sensitization, TCRs exceeding 1 in 1000 frequency showed no change. Controls formed significantly fewer large CDR3 similarity clusters than expanded TCRs did.

Within the library, unique molecular identifiers were attached to each individual cDNA molecule. Using its own MiXCR run on the RACE reads, TCRdb lists one record per CDR3 protein. The sample holds a few hundred thousand distinct CDR3 sequences; approximately 4.4% are singletons and the top ten take approximately 2.3%. The time point denotes: patch test 1, 2 weeks after DPC sensitization. As to treatment: therapeutic diphenylcyclopropenone sensitization with weekly scalp DPC. This clonotype was recorded many times. The antigen is not known. The CDR3 extends over 16 amino acids. Germline loops: CDR1 SGHDT, CDR2 YYEEEE. The trim removed 4 bases at V and 3 bases at J, leaving 9 bases unmatched.

J is TRBJ2-1 and V is TRBV5-6, with TRBD2 identical over 8 bases. This TCR was recovered from a woman in her forties or fifties with alopecia areata. Some clones in this sample may be carry-over from other donors' samples. The sequenced sample was whole blood, obtained in connection with sensitization to the hapten diphenylcyclopropenone (DPC). The CDR3 DNA is TGTGCCAGCAGCCCCGGAACAAGCGGGAGCTACAATGAGCAGTTCTTC. This codes for CASSPGTSGSYNEQFF.